This T cell receptor beta chain was retrieved from a study of human T cells and chemical hapten exposure. Specified time point: pre-sensitization, week 0. The treatment denotes: therapeutic diphenylcyclopropenone sensitization with weekly scalp DPC. TCRdb independently ran MiXCR on the RACE reads; one entry per CDR3 protein. The sample holds 150,000 to 200,000 distinct CDR3 sequences; roughly 30% are singletons and the top ten take less than 3%. Broader study findings: The donor cohort had alopecia, so its immune response may not match that of healthy people.

On this clonotype: The antigen remains undetermined.

V gave up 2 bases and J gave up 7 bases, with 17 bases separating them. CDR1 is ENHRY and CDR2 is SYGVKD in the germline V gene. CDR3 length: 16 amino acids. The input for sequencing was whole blood, taken in connection with sensitization to the hapten diphenylcyclopropenone (DPC). This chain links TRBV10-3 with TRBJ2-2, with D unresolved. The sequence derives from a woman younger than 45 with alopecia areata. Some clones in this sample may be carry-over from other donors' samples. This CDR3 is CAISERQPSVSGELFF. The DNA for the CDR3 is TGTGCCATCAGTGAGCGGCAGCCGTCGGTTAGCGGGGAGCTGTTTTTT.